These 18 T cell receptor beta chains share one sample of origin, sequenced in a study of blood T cell repertoires in COVID-19. Sequencing was performed with immunoSEQ multiplex PCR; in TCRdb, only in-frame clones are kept and a portion is missing. The sample lists a few hundred thousand clones, about 88% occurring once. Material: PBMCs or T cells enriched from blood (not recorded which). Receptors originate from a woman in her 30s who had recovered from COVID-19.

The chain has TRBV5-1 and TRBJ1-5; D is unresolved. The CDR3 covers 15 residues. The V gene lost 1 base and the J gene lost 0 bases, with 8 bases spanning the gap. Germline lookup yields CDR1 SGHRS and CDR2 YFSETQ. The CDR3 nucleotides are TGCGCCAGCAGCTTGTACGGAGATAGCAATCAGCCCCAGCATTTT. It translates to CASSLYGDSNQPQHF. Variable domain in full (rest from reference TRBV5-1 and TRBJ1-5): KAGVTQTPRYLIKTRGQQVTLSCSPISGHRSVSWYQQTPGQGLQFLFEYFSETQRNKGNFPGRFSGRQFSNSRSEMNVSTLELGDSALYLCASSLYGDSNQPQHFGDGTRLSIL.

V usage is TRBV6-5 and J usage is TRBJ1-5, with D tentatively TRBD1 (6 bases). The germline CDR1 and CDR2 sequences are MNHEY and SVGAGI. The V and J ends lost 7 bases and 6 bases respectively, with 19 bases between them. The CDR3 spans 15 residues. In DNA, the CDR3 is TGTGCCAGCAAGGTAACGGGGGGGGCTTTTCAGCCCCAGCATTTT. It translates to CASKVTGGAFQPQHF.

This CDR3 is CASSLGGRGGTEVNSPLHF. The CDR3 DNA sequence: TGTGCCAGCAGCTTAGGGGGGCGCGGGGGGACCGAGGTTAATTCACCCCTCCACTTT. The V and J genes are TRBV11-2 and TRBJ1-6; TRBD1 might be the D (6 bases). The CDR3 sequence is 19 residues long. Trimming took off 1 base at V and 6 bases at J, with 22 bases between the two ends. CDR1 SGHAT and CDR2 FQNNGV come from the germline V gene. Looking up the rest from reference TRBV11-2 and TRBJ1-6 gives the full variable domain: EAGVAQSPRYKIIEKRQSVAFWCNPISGHATLYWYQQILGQGPKLLIQFQNNGVVDDSQLPKDRFSAERLKGVDSTLKIQPAKLEDSAVYLCASSLGGRGGTEVNSPLHFGNGTRLTVT.

The CDR3 sequence: CASSQQFLGRPYNEQFF. For the CDR3, the DNA is TGTGCCAGCAGCCAACAATTCCTGGGGAGGCCCTACAATGAGCAGTTCTTC. V usage is TRBV11-2 and J usage is TRBJ2-1, with a weak D call TRBD2 (6 bases). Trimming left V 5 bases short and J 2 bases short, with 19 bases between. CDR1 is SGHAT and CDR2 is FQNNGV in the germline V gene. CDR3 length: 17 residues.

This chain connects TRBV7-9 to TRBJ1-2, with 7 bases matching TRBD1. V lost 0 bases, J lost 0 bases, and 4 bases stayed unmatched. Germline values: CDR1 SEHNR, CDR2 FQNEAQ (reference sequence). The CDR3 is made up of 16 amino acids. CDR3 region: CASSLAGGQSNYGYTF. CDR3 DNA: TGTGCCAGCAGCTTAGCGGGGGGACAGTCTAACTATGGCTACACCTTC.

The chain uses TRBV2 and TRBJ1-6; 7 nucleotides line up with TRBD1. The CDR3 loop spans 14 amino acids. Germline assignment: CDR1 SNHLY and CDR2 FYNNEI. V shed 6 bases and J 5 bases; nucleotides not matched to a gene: 4. The DNA for the CDR3 is TGTGCCAGCAGACCCGGACAGGATAATTCACCCCTCCACTTT. This encodes CASRPGQDNSPLHF.

J is TRBJ2-5 and V is TRBV12-5; D perhaps matches TRBD2 (6 bases). The CDR3 runs 15 residues. Trimming took 1 base from V and 5 from J, leaving 14 bases between them. Germline CDR1 LGHNT, CDR2 FRNRAP. CDR3 nucleotides: TGTGCTAGTGGTTTGGGCGGACTATTTCGGGAGACCCAGTACTTC. This codes for CASGLGGLFRETQYF.

Only one count was recorded for this clone. V usage is TRBV7-2 and J usage is TRBJ1-2; 8 bases line up with TRBD1. The CDR3 totals 15 residues. Germline CDR1 SGHTA, CDR2 FQGNSA. V lost 5 bases, J lost 6 bases, and 11 bases stayed unmatched. The CDR3 DNA reads TGTGCCAGCAGCCGCCGTTTTGACAGGGGAGATGGCTACACCTTC. The encoded protein is CASSRRFDRGDGYTF.

The gene calls are TRBV6-5 and TRBJ1-5; D is perhaps TRBD1 (5 bases). Germline loops: CDR1 MNHEY, CDR2 SVGAGI. The CDR3 consists of 12 residues. Deletions cut 7 bases from V and 5 bases from J, with 9 bases between. The CDR3, as DNA: TGTGCCAGCATGGGGGGGTATCAGCCCCAGCATTTT. Protein product: CASMGGYQPQHF.

The rearrangement links TRBV6-5 to TRBJ1-5; 7 nucleotides match TRBD1. The CDR3 loop spans 13 amino acids. V shed 10 bases, J shed 0 bases, and the junction held 3 bases outside the gene matches. Germline values: CDR1 MNHEY, CDR2 SVGAGI. The CDR3 spells CATGQHSNQPQHF. The CDR3 DNA follows: TGTGCCACGGGACAGCATAGCAATCAGCCCCAGCATTTT.

The gene calls are TRBV19 and TRBJ1-5, with TRBD1 matching 10 bases. The CDR3 loop spans 17 amino acids. V lost 1 base to trimming and J lost 1 base; unmatched junction nucleotides: 4. Germline V gene lookup returns CDR1 LNHDA and CDR2 SQIVND (reference sequence). The CDR3 protein is CASSIGDRGLSNQPQHF. The DNA for the CDR3 is TGTGCCAGTAGTATAGGGGACAGGGGATTAAGCAATCAGCCCCAGCATTTT.

This chain joins TRBV27 and TRBJ2-1, with 7 bases identical to TRBD2. Germline CDR1 MNHEY, CDR2 SMNVEV (reference sequence). CDR3 length: 14 amino acids. J gave up 5 bases and V 4 bases, and 5 bases lay outside the gene matches. The CDR3 sequence is CASSYGTNHNEQFF. DNA of the CDR3: TGTGCCAGCAGTTATGGGACTAACCACAATGAGCAGTTCTTC.

This clone was recorded once. The chain combines TRBV28 with TRBJ1-1; 9 bases fit TRBD1. V lost 6 bases and J lost 5; bases outside the gene matches: 7. The CDR3 totals 14 residues. CDR1 is MDHEN, CDR2 SYDVKM, per germline. This chain's CDR3 is CASSPDDRGTEAFF. CDR3 DNA sequence: TGTGCCAGCAGCCCCGATGACAGGGGGACTGAAGCTTTCTTT.

This chain links TRBV7-8 with TRBJ2-7; 8 positions match TRBD1. This CDR3 has 14 residues. CDR1 and CDR2 (germline): SGHVS, FQNEAQ. V lost 1 base and J lost 3; bases outside the gene matches: 2. The CDR3 loop reads CASSLGGQGYEQYF. Here the CDR3 DNA reads TGTGCCAGCAGCTTAGGCGGACAGGGCTACGAGCAGTACTTC.

With regard to this clone: The junction and the germline gene differ at one end; a read error may be behind it. The DNA for the CDR3 is TGCGCCAGCAGCCAAGGTCCCACCGGGGATCGGCTCTTC. This gives the protein CASSQGPTGDRLF. The V call is TRBV4-1, the J call TRBJ2-1; D is perhaps TRBD2 (5 bases). This CDR3 has 13 amino acids. Germline V gene lookup returns CDR1 MGHRA and CDR2 YSYEKL.

The V and J genes are TRBV6-5 and TRBJ2-7; the match to TRBD1 covers 11 bases. This CDR3 contains 15 residues. Germline lookup yields CDR1 MNHEY and CDR2 SVGAGI. The V gene end was trimmed by 6 bases and the J gene end by 2 bases; junction bases not matched to a gene: 6. CDR3 DNA sequence: TGTGCCAGCAGCTCGCCGGGACAGGGGGCCTACGAGCAGTACTTC. Protein sequence: CASSSPGQGAYEQYF.

This clone showed up just a few times. Other DNA sequences in this sample translate to the same CDR3. The chain joins TRBV19 to TRBJ1-1, with D unclear. V was clipped by 3 bases and J by 5 bases, with 7 bases between them. This CDR3 is built from 12 residues. Per germline, CDR1 LNHDA and CDR2 SQIVND (reference sequence). As DNA, the CDR3 is TGTGCCAGTAGTATTCGAGGGACTGAAGCTTTCTTT. Translation: CASSIRGTEAFF.

The V gene is TRBV9, the J gene TRBJ1-1, with D maybe TRBD1 (6 bases). The CDR3 is 13 amino acids. Germline V lookup: CDR1 SGDLS, CDR2 YYNGEE. V gave up 4 bases and J gave up 1 base, with 8 bases separating them. CDR3 amino acids: CASSSRGNTEAFF. The DNA for the CDR3 is TGTGCCAGCAGCTCCAGGGGGAACACTGAAGCTTTCTTT.